What follows describes a single T cell receptor beta chain. Only a few counts were recorded for this clonotype. The antigen this receptor binds is unknown. Base qualities are not at hand, and no much larger clone is one base apart. The CDR1 and CDR2 encoded by the germline V gene are ENHRY and SYGVKD. The CDR3 runs 16 residues from the cysteine to the phenylalanine. Kept here is only the CDR3 DNA, which spans 48 bases and is read in frame from base 1. Compared with germline, V lacks 6 bases and J lacks 1 base; bases without a gene match: 10. This sample was taken from a study of T cells in Graves' hyperthyroidism and ophthalmopathy (dated by TCRdb to about 2019). For context, the study as a whole: To identify distinguishing TCR V-J signatures, a discovery cohort of around 100 patients was used, comprising roughly 45 with Graves' ophthalmopathy and some 60 with stable Graves' hyperthyroidism. Prospective prediction of ophthalmopathy was tested in an independent validation cohort of 18 to 20 hyperthyroidism patients and approximately 17 patients who later progressed to ophthalmopathy. The approximately 95 discovery patients were divided at random into training and test sets in a 7:3 ratio. Thyroid tissue and blood T-cell repertoires from about six Graves' hyperthyroidism patients were also compared in the study. Following sampling, methimazole starting at 30 mg daily was given to hyperthyroidism patients, and high-dose intravenous methylprednisolone was given to ophthalmopathy patients. TCR Vbeta CDR3 sequencing of 130 to 150 peripheral blood samples (approximately 44 ophthalmopathy, 75 hyperthyroidism and approximately 17 progressor patients) is reported in the paper. Overall study results and their limits: Most expanded thyroid clonotypes (frequency above 0.001) were also detected in blood, suggesting blood repertoires may reflect thyroid immune responses. Sample size was not statistically predetermined, and blinding of investigators to group allocation was not performed. In validation, the model predicted progression to ophthalmopathy a median of about 6.8 months before onset, with over 60% sensitivity and about 75% specificity. A 13 V-J signature model separated ophthalmopathy from stable hyperthyroidism, with about 90% sensitivity and just under 84% specificity in cross-validation and 80%/75% in testing.

Stable Graves' hyperthyroidism was defined as no progression to ophthalmopathy during 18 months of follow-up. Hyperthyroidism patients were newly diagnosed, with disease duration under 2 months, and aged 18 to 65 years. The study excluded patients with uncontrolled infections, other autoimmune diseases, pregnancy or lactation. Diagnoses were established on the basis of clinical symptoms, serum thyroxine and TRAb, thyroid ultrasound, and orbital computed tomography. Total RNA was extracted using Trizol reagent, and RNA quality was assessed on an Agilent 2100 Bioanalyzer. The TCR beta CDR3 regions were amplified from the RNA transcripts. For the first round of RT-PCR on the TCR CDR3, the HTBI primer set was used together with the Qiagen OneStep RT-PCR kit. A second multiplex PCR round built the libraries, followed by size selection and purification. Sequencing of the libraries was done on an Illumina HiSeq2000 using paired-end 100 bp reads. The authors processed their data as follows. Raw data were processed with SOAPnuke, discarding reads with adapters, uncalled bases, mean Phred below 15, or no exact constant-primer or identifier match. COPE v1.2.5 was used to merge high-quality paired reads, and clonotypes were defined as unique nucleotide sequences. MiTCR v1.1 was used to align clonotypes to the IMGT TRBV, TRBD and TRBJ reference segments. The analysis was restricted to V-J combinations with a frequency above 0.0001, which together covered 99.2% of the repertoires. The TCS score was defined as the ratio of F50 (clonal expansion) to E x V (chaos), calculated using BLOSUM62-based TCRdist between CDR3 peptides within each V-J. Welch's t-statistics and random forest reduced fewer than 600 V-J features to 13, which were used in a naive Bayes classifier (R e1071). The similarity between thyroid and blood repertoires was quantified using the Morisita-Horn index. In TCRdb, the public reads were trimmed at Q25 with fastp and aligned with MiXCR, with productive beta chains retained. Rows with a matching CDR3 protein are joined into one entry that keeps the most common DNA and genes. The V and J calls follow TCRdb's processing rather than the paper's. The sample includes 40,000 to 55,000 distinct CDR3 sequences, with over 45% observed a single time. The ten largest clones take up 30% to 35% of the sample.

Here the chain combines TRBV10-3 and TRBJ2-5; TRBD1 matches 8 bases in the middle. The sample was peripheral blood or thyroid tissue (not recorded which). This TCR was sampled from a woman in her fifties or sixties with Graves' hyperthyroidism. The CDR3 here reads CAIRAAGGDPQETQYF. The nucleotides are TGTGCCATCAGGGCCGCAGGGGGCGACCCCCAAGAGACCCAGTACTTC.